This is a list of T cell receptor beta chains from one sample in a study of graft-versus-host responses after intestinal transplantation. Clones were sequenced by immunoSEQ multiplex PCR, and TCRdb holds only the in-frame ones, with some missing. Here the sample spans some 41,000 clones, about 90% being singletons. Here the sequenced sample was PBMCs, taken approximately 320 days after intestinal transplant. The source is a human patient who received an intestinal transplant, so some T cells may come from the graft donor. Each CDR3 is given with its conserved first and last residue. The D gene is left open where the match is weak. Clone size is shown for a subset of rows, as once, few, many or a class of expanded clone.

J gene: TRBJ2-1
V gene: TRBV23-1
clone size: .
D gene: TRBD2
CDR3 protein: CASRKSGTSRYNEQFF
CDR3 DNA: TGCGCCAGCAGGAAATCGGGGACTAGTCGTTACAATGAGCAGTTCTTC

J gene: TRBJ1-2
V gene: TRBV7-2
clone size: .
D gene: .
CDR3 protein: CASSLNREGYTF
CDR3 DNA: TGTGCCAGCAGCTTAAACAGGGAAGGCTACACCTTC

J gene: TRBJ1-6
V gene: TRBV28
clone size: .
D gene: .
CDR3 protein: CASGGTTYNSPLHF
CDR3 DNA: TGTGCCAGCGGTGGCACTACCTATAATTCACCCCTCCACTTT

J gene: TRBJ1-6
V gene: TRBV5-4
clone size: .
D gene: TRBD1
CDR3 protein: CASSGTGPNSPLHF
CDR3 DNA: TGTGCCAGTTCCGGGACAGGGCCTAATTCACCCCTCCACTTT

J gene: TRBJ2-7
V gene: TRBV7-3
clone size: few
D gene: TRBD2
CDR3 protein: CASSPTSGGAGEQYF
CDR3 DNA: TGTGCCAGCAGCCCGACTAGCGGGGGGGCGGGAGAGCAGTACTTC

J gene: TRBJ1-6
V gene: TRBV19
clone size: .
D gene: .
CDR3 protein: CASSPHRESPLHF
CDR3 DNA: TGTGCCAGTAGTCCCCACAGGGAATCACCCCTCCACTTT

J gene: TRBJ2-1
V gene: TRBV9
clone size: .
D gene: TRBD2
CDR3 protein: CASSLEREPYNEQFF
CDR3 DNA: TGTGCCAGCAGCCTCGAGCGGGAACCCTACAATGAGCAGTTCTTC

J gene: TRBJ2-5
V gene: TRBV21-1
clone size: .
D gene: .
CDR3 protein: CASSKGGSIYQVQETQYF
CDR3 DNA: TGTGCCAGCAGCAAGGGCGGGAGTATTTACCAGGTCCAAGAGACCCAGTACTTC

J gene: TRBJ1-5
V gene: TRBV5-5
clone size: .
D gene: .
CDR3 protein: CASSLGPGDQPQHF
CDR3 DNA: TGTGCCAGCAGCTTGGGGCCAGGGGATCAGCCCCAGCATTTT

J gene: TRBJ1-1
V gene: TRBV5-1
clone size: .
D gene: .
CDR3 protein: CASRLGDGLNTEAFF
CDR3 DNA: TGCGCCAGCAGATTGGGAGACGGGCTGAACACTGAAGCTTTCTTT

J gene: TRBJ2-7
V gene: TRBV28
clone size: .
D gene: TRBD1
CDR3 protein: CASSFPGTGTYEQYF
CDR3 DNA: TGTGCCAGCAGTTTTCCCGGGACAGGCACCTACGAGCAGTACTTC

J gene: TRBJ2-5
V gene: TRBV5-1
clone size: .
D gene: .
CDR3 protein: CASRNPRPRETQYF
CDR3 DNA: TGCGCCAGCAGAAATCCGCGCCCCAGGGAGACCCAGTACTTC

J gene: TRBJ2-7
V gene: TRBV25-1
clone size: .
D gene: TRBD1
CDR3 protein: CASSRDRLYEQYF
CDR3 DNA: TGTGCCAGCAGCCGGGACAGGCTCTACGAGCAGTACTTC

J gene: TRBJ2-7
V gene: TRBV6-4
clone size: .
D gene: .
CDR3 protein: CASSPLYEQYF
CDR3 DNA: TGTGCCAGCAGCCCCCTATACGAGCAGTACTTC

J gene: TRBJ1-6
V gene: TRBV29-1
clone size: .
D gene: .
CDR3 protein: CSVRGEGYNSPLHF
CDR3 DNA: TGCAGCGTTCGTGGGGAAGGGTATAATTCACCCCTCCACTTT

J gene: TRBJ2-1
V gene: TRBV7-3
clone size: .
D gene: TRBD2
CDR3 protein: CASSLKGLAVTEQFF
CDR3 DNA: TGTGCCAGCAGCTTAAAGGGACTAGCGGTCACTGAGCAGTTCTTC

J gene: TRBJ1-1
V gene: TRBV20-1
clone size: few
D gene: .
CDR3 protein: CSAGGQWEAFF
CDR3 DNA: TGCAGTGCTGGGGGTCAGTGGGAAGCTTTCTTT

J gene: TRBJ2-5
V gene: TRBV7-6
clone size: .
D gene: .
CDR3 protein: CASSLGFWKTQYF
CDR3 DNA: TGTGCCAGCAGCTTAGGGTTTTGGAAGACCCAGTACTTC

J gene: TRBJ2-1
V gene: TRBV11-2
clone size: once
D gene: .
CDR3 protein: CASSHPRERDNEQFF
CDR3 DNA: TGTGCCAGCAGCCACCCCAGGGAAAGGGACAATGAGCAGTTCTTC

J gene: TRBJ2-1
V gene: TRBV6-6
clone size: .
D gene: TRBD2
CDR3 protein: CVSSYPGLAADNEQFF
CDR3 DNA: TGTGTCAGCAGTTACCCCGGACTAGCCGCCGACAATGAGCAGTTCTTC

J gene: TRBJ2-3
V gene: TRBV6-5
clone size: .
D gene: TRBD2
CDR3 protein: CASSKTSQPRDTQYF
CDR3 DNA: TGTGCCAGCAGTAAGACTAGCCAACCTAGGGATACGCAGTATTTT

J gene: TRBJ2-5
V gene: TRBV9
clone size: .
D gene: TRBD2
CDR3 protein: CASSVGLAGEGTQYF
CDR3 DNA: TGTGCCAGCAGCGTAGGACTAGCGGGAGAAGGGACCCAGTACTTC

J gene: TRBJ2-7
V gene: TRBV10-2
clone size: .
D gene: .
CDR3 protein: CASREGRGYEQYF
CDR3 DNA: TGCGCCAGCAGAGAGGGAAGGGGGTACGAGCAGTACTTC

J gene: TRBJ2-7
V gene: TRBV6-1
clone size: .
D gene: .
CDR3 protein: CASSAQYGEQYF
CDR3 DNA: TGTGCCAGCAGCGCTCAGTACGGCGAGCAGTACTTC

J gene: TRBJ2-7
V gene: TRBV6-5
clone size: .
D gene: TRBD1
CDR3 protein: CASSPTGYEQYF
CDR3 DNA: TGTGCCAGCAGTCCGACAGGGTACGAGCAGTACTTC

J gene: TRBJ2-5
V gene: TRBV6-6
clone size: once
D gene: .
CDR3 protein: CASSYSMIQGGTQYF
CDR3 DNA: TGTGCCAGCAGTTACTCGATGATACAGGGTGGGACCCAGTACTTC

J gene: TRBJ2-3
V gene: TRBV6-5
clone size: few
D gene: .
CDR3 protein: CASSYNPGSTDTQYF
CDR3 DNA: TGTGCCAGCAGTTACAATCCGGGGAGCACAGATACGCAGTATTTT

J gene: TRBJ2-7
V gene: TRBV11-3
clone size: .
D gene: TRBD2
CDR3 protein: CASSPGGGLNEQYF
CDR3 DNA: TGTGCCAGCAGCCCCGGCGGGGGGCTGAACGAGCAGTACTTC

J gene: TRBJ1-2
V gene: TRBV2
clone size: .
D gene: .
CDR3 protein: CASLKPGNYGYTF
CDR3 DNA: TGTGCCAGCTTGAAGCCCGGCAACTATGGCTACACCTTC

J gene: TRBJ2-5
V gene: TRBV7-3
clone size: .
D gene: .
CDR3 protein: CASRASEKKQETQYF
CDR3 DNA: TGTGCCAGCAGGGCTAGCGAGAAAAAGCAAGAGACCCAGTACTTC

J gene: TRBJ2-3
V gene: TRBV6-1
clone size: .
D gene: TRBD2
CDR3 protein: CASSALAGVSTDTQYF
CDR3 DNA: TGTGCCAGCAGTGCTCTAGCGGGAGTTAGCACAGATACGCAGTATTTT

J gene: TRBJ2-1
V gene: TRBV25-1
clone size: .
D gene: TRBD2
CDR3 protein: CASSEWDGRSSYNEQFF
CDR3 DNA: TGTGCCAGCAGTGAATGGGACGGGAGGTCCTCCTACAATGAGCAGTTCTTC

J gene: TRBJ2-2
V gene: TRBV5-5
clone size: .
D gene: TRBD1
CDR3 protein: CASSLGTGVGELFF
CDR3 DNA: TGTGCCAGCAGCTTGGGGACAGGCGTTGGGGAGCTGTTTTTT

J gene: TRBJ1-2
V gene: TRBV29-1
clone size: .
D gene: TRBD1
CDR3 protein: CSVEDGGQSYGYTF
CDR3 DNA: TGCAGCGTTGAAGATGGGGGACAGTCCTATGGCTACACCTTC

J gene: TRBJ2-3
V gene: TRBV6-6
clone size: .
D gene: TRBD2
CDR3 protein: CASWGTSRTDTQYF
CDR3 DNA: TGTGCCAGCTGGGGGACTAGTAGGACAGATACGCAGTATTTT

J gene: TRBJ2-5
V gene: TRBV4-2
clone size: .
D gene: TRBD2
CDR3 protein: CASSERLAGGPQEAQYF
CDR3 DNA: TGTGCCAGCAGCGAACGACTAGCGGGAGGGCCCCAAGAGGCCCAGTACTTC

J gene: TRBJ2-7
V gene: TRBV6-5
clone size: .
D gene: TRBD2
CDR3 protein: CASSRKRGYEQYF
CDR3 DNA: TGTGCCAGCAGTAGAAAGCGGGGGTACGAGCAGTACTTC

J gene: TRBJ1-1
V gene: TRBV6-1
clone size: .
D gene: TRBD1
CDR3 protein: CASSEPGTGATEAFF
CDR3 DNA: TGTGCCAGCAGTGAACCCGGGACAGGGGCCACTGAAGCTTTCTTT

J gene: TRBJ1-5
V gene: TRBV6-5
clone size: .
D gene: .
CDR3 protein: CASSYGRGQPQHF
CDR3 DNA: TGTGCCAGCAGTTACGGGCGGGGCCAGCCCCAGCATTTT

J gene: TRBJ2-1
V gene: TRBV28
clone size: .
D gene: .
CDR3 protein: CASSFPGEGDNEQFF
CDR3 DNA: TGTGCCAGCAGTTTCCCGGGGGAGGGGGACAATGAGCAGTTCTTC

J gene: TRBJ1-3
V gene: TRBV6-1
clone size: .
D gene: .
CDR3 protein: CASSEEIQVNSGNTIYF
CDR3 DNA: TGTGCCAGCAGTGAAGAGATACAGGTCAACTCTGGAAACACCATATATTTT

J gene: TRBJ2-3
V gene: TRBV2
clone size: .
D gene: .
CDR3 protein: CASVAMDTQYF
CDR3 DNA: TGTGCCAGCGTTGCGATGGATACGCAGTATTTT

J gene: TRBJ1-4
V gene: TRBV9
clone size: .
D gene: .
CDR3 protein: CASSVTGFAEKLFF
CDR3 DNA: TGTGCCAGCAGCGTCACAGGGTTTGCTGAAAAACTGTTTTTT

J gene: TRBJ2-7
V gene: TRBV29-1
clone size: .
D gene: .
CDR3 protein: CSGGAVGGGEQYF
CDR3 DNA: TGCAGCGGCGGTGCGGTGGGAGGTGGGGAGCAGTACTTC

J gene: TRBJ2-5
V gene: TRBV13
clone size: once
D gene: .
CDR3 protein: CASSLGTSPGTQYF
CDR3 DNA: TGTGCCAGCAGCTTAGGCACTAGCCCCGGGACCCAGTACTTC

J gene: TRBJ2-5
V gene: TRBV7-2
clone size: .
D gene: .
CDR3 protein: CASSPGPQETQYF
CDR3 DNA: TGTGCCAGCAGCCCAGGGCCCCAAGAGACCCAGTACTTC

J gene: TRBJ2-2
V gene: TRBV6-5
clone size: once
D gene: TRBD1
CDR3 protein: CASSYDRGRFGSQLFF
CDR3 DNA: TGTGCCAGCAGTTACGACAGGGGACGGTTTGGTTCTCAGCTGTTTTTT

J gene: TRBJ2-1
V gene: TRBV28
clone size: .
D gene: .
CDR3 protein: CASSRTTRPYNEQFF
CDR3 DNA: TGTGCCAGCAGTAGGACTACCCGGCCTTACAATGAGCAGTTCTTC

J gene: TRBJ2-3
V gene: TRBV5-6
clone size: .
D gene: TRBD2
CDR3 protein: CASSLMAGGITDTQYF
CDR3 DNA: TGTGCCAGCAGCTTAATGGCGGGGGGCATAACAGATACGCAGTATTTT

J gene: TRBJ2-5
V gene: TRBV25-1
clone size: .
D gene: .
CDR3 protein: CASSELKVWGVETQYF
CDR3 DNA: TGTGCCAGCAGTGAACTAAAGGTGTGGGGCGTGGAGACCCAGTACTTC

J gene: TRBJ1-1
V gene: TRBV4-1
clone size: once
D gene: TRBD1
CDR3 protein: CASSQVTGGKILKEAFF
CDR3 DNA: TGCGCCAGCAGCCAAGTTACAGGGGGTAAGATTCTCAAAGAGGCTTTCTTT

J gene: TRBJ1-1
V gene: TRBV6-5
clone size: .
D gene: .
CDR3 protein: CASKLNTEAFF
CDR3 DNA: TGTGCCAGCAAATTGAACACTGAAGCTTTCTTT

J gene: TRBJ1-4
V gene: TRBV5-5
clone size: .
D gene: .
CDR3 protein: CASSPIGVPNEKLFF
CDR3 DNA: TGTGCCAGCAGCCCCATAGGAGTACCTAATGAAAAACTGTTTTTT

J gene: TRBJ2-3
V gene: TRBV5-1
clone size: once
D gene: .
CDR3 protein: CASRGPVADTQYF
CDR3 DNA: TGCGCCAGCAGGGGCCCGGTGGCAGATACGCAGTATTTT

J gene: TRBJ2-1
V gene: TRBV19
clone size: .
D gene: TRBD2
CDR3 protein: CASSIQTSRDEQFF
CDR3 DNA: TGTGCCAGTAGTATCCAGACTAGCAGGGATGAGCAGTTCTTC

J gene: TRBJ2-7
V gene: TRBV18
clone size: .
D gene: TRBD2
CDR3 protein: CASSPGPGGLAGGFEQYF
CDR3 DNA: TGTGCCAGCTCACCGGGCCCCGGTGGGCTAGCGGGAGGGTTCGAACAGTACTTC

J gene: TRBJ2-7
V gene: TRBV2
clone size: .
D gene: .
CDR3 protein: CASRGQISYEQYF
CDR3 DNA: TGTGCCAGCCGGGGCCAGATAAGCTACGAGCAGTACTTC